These 26 T cell receptor beta chains originate from one sample sequenced in a study of blood T cell repertoires in COVID-19. The repertoire was sequenced with immunoSEQ multiplex PCR; TCRdb's copy has only in-frame clones and lacks some. The table lists hundreds of thousands of clones, 85% of them singletons. The specimen was PBMCs or T cells enriched from blood (not recorded which). These receptors all stem from a man aged 35-49 years who had recovered from COVID-19.

V usage is TRBV7-3 and J usage is TRBJ2-1; the D gene is possibly TRBD2 (5 bases). Looked up from germline, CDR1 is SGHTA and CDR2 is FQGTGA. Trimming removed 5 bases at V and 4 bases at J, with 12 bases between. The CDR3 is 14 residues long. CDR3 sequence reads: CASSPVSGYNEQFF. DNA of the CDR3: TGTGCCAGCAGCCCAGTCTCGGGATACAATGAGCAGTTCTTC.

The genes are TRBV30 and TRBJ2-7, with D hard to call. Germline V gene data show CDR1 as GTSNPN and CDR2 as SVGIG (reference sequence). Trimming removed 3 bases at V and 3 bases at J, with 6 bases between. The CDR3 length is 11 residues. Here the CDR3 DNA reads TGTGCCTGGAGAAGAGTCTACGAGCAGTACTTC. It codes for CAWRRVYEQYF.

The V and J genes are TRBV24-1 and TRBJ1-4; TRBD1 aligns across 12 bases. The junction had 4 bases not matched to a gene; V was cut back by 4 bases and J by 8 bases. In germline, CDR1 is KGHDR, CDR2 SFDVKD. The CDR3 has 15 amino acids. CDR3 DNA sequence: TGTGCCACCAGTGAGGGACAGGGGGCGACAGAAAAACTGTTTTTT. Its translation: CATSEGQGATEKLFF.

This chain joins TRBV28 and TRBJ1-3; tentative D call: TRBD1 (5 bases). The CDR3 covers 14 residues. Germline CDR1 MDHEN, CDR2 SYDVKM. V lost 4 bases and J 5 bases, leaving 12 bases between the germline ends. DNA of the CDR3: TGTGCCAGCAGTTCGCCGGGACTTCGAAACACCATATATTTT. Protein product: CASSSPGLRNTIYF.

This rearrangement joins TRBV9 to TRBJ2-3; a weak D match, TRBD2 (5 bases). Germline V gives CDR1 SGDLS, CDR2 YYNGEE. The V end lost 0 bases, the J end lost 0 bases, and 8 bases lay between the germline ends. This CDR3 is built from 15 residues. The DNA for the CDR3 is TGTGCCAGCAGCGTAGTAACGGGAAGCACAGATACGCAGTATTTT. Protein sequence: CASSVVTGSTDTQYF.

The chain has TRBV6-5 and TRBJ2-7, with D possibly matching TRBD1 (6 bases). The CDR3 is made up of 13 amino acids. Trimming took 6 bases from V and 4 from J, leaving 13 bases between them. Germline loops: CDR1 MNHEY, CDR2 SVGAGI. CDR3 bases: TGTGCCAGCAGACGGCCCCAGGGGTACGAGCAGTACTTC. It yields the protein CASRRPQGYEQYF.

The chain couples TRBV6-7 to TRBJ2-6; TRBD1 matches 7 bases. TRBV6-7 is sorted into the ORF group, with uncertain function. Trimming removed 5 bases from V and 2 bases from J; junction bases left unmatched: 3. This CDR3 spans 15 amino acids. The CDR3 reads CASSDDRAGANVLTF. The CDR3 region has the DNA TGTGCCAGCAGTGACGACAGGGCTGGGGCCAACGTCCTGACTTTC.

The chain uses TRBV7-3 and TRBJ2-3, with 8 positions matching TRBD2. J was trimmed by 3 bases and V by 5 bases; bases with no gene match: 10. The CDR3 totals 16 residues. CDR1 is SGHTA, CDR2 FQGTGA, per germline. CDR3 protein: CASSPRGGLATDTQYF. Written as DNA, the CDR3 is TGTGCCAGCAGCCCACGGGGTGGACTAGCAACAGATACGCAGTATTTT. The full variable domain, rest sourced from reference TRBV7-3 and TRBJ2-3, is GAGVSQTPSNKVTEKGKYVELRCDPISGHTALYWYRQSLGQGPEFLIYFQGTGAADDSGLPNDRFFAVRPEGSVSTLKIQRTERGDSAVYLCASSPRGGLATDTQYFGPGTRLTVL.

The CDR3 coding sequence is TGTGCCAGCAGCGTTAGTACTCTATCCTCCACAGATACGCAGTATTTT. This gives the protein CASSVSTLSSTDTQYF. This chain links TRBV3-1 (or the pseudogene TRBV3-2) with TRBJ2-3, with D hard to call. Germline values: CDR1 LGHDT, CDR2 YNNKEL (reference sequence). The germline V and J ends were trimmed by 5 bases and 2 bases, with 17 bases remaining between them. This CDR3 is built from 16 residues.

This chain links TRBV13 with TRBJ2-3, with 7 bases fitting TRBD2. The CDR3 spans 14 residues. V gave up 8 bases and J gave up 6 bases; unmatched junction bases: 11. Germline-derived CDR1 and CDR2 are PRHDT and FYEKMQ (reference sequence). CDR3 region: CASSAGAPLDTQYF. CDR3 coding DNA: TGTGCCAGCTCGGCGGGAGCCCCCCTGGATACGCAGTATTTT.

The CDR3 here is CASSRVGLSYNEQFF. The CDR3 nucleotides are TGTGCCAGCAGTAGAGTCGGACTCTCCTACAATGAGCAGTTCTTC. The V and J genes are TRBV7-2 and TRBJ2-1, with TRBD2 as a possible D gene (5 bases). There are 15 residues in the CDR3. Per the germline V gene, CDR1 is SGHTA and CDR2 is FQGNSA. V shed 6 bases and J shed 0 bases, with 12 bases lying between them.

This clone appeared once. The DNA of the CDR3 is TGTGCCAGCAGGTATAGCTCCTACGAGCAGTACTTC. Its translation: CASRYSSYEQYF. The rearrangement links TRBV2 to TRBJ2-7; D unclear. Germline CDR1 SNHLY, CDR2 FYNNEI. V lost 6 bases and J lost 0, with 6 bases in between. The CDR3 extends over 12 amino acids.

This clone was seen once. This chain connects TRBV19 to TRBJ1-2; TRBD1 agrees at 8 bases. Germline CDR1 LNHDA, CDR2 SQIVND (reference sequence). The CDR3 loop spans 13 amino acids. The ends lost 8 bases at V and 0 bases at J; junction bases unmatched: 2. The CDR3 region has the DNA TGTGCCAGTGAGGGACAGGCTAACTATGGCTACACCTTC. This sequence encodes CASEGQANYGYTF.

V and J are TRBV29-1 and TRBJ1-4, with D possibly TRBD1 on 6 matching bases. The germline gives CDR1 SQVTM, CDR2 ANQGSEA. The CDR3 runs 14 residues. V was cut by 5 bases and J by 6 bases, with 16 bases left in between. In nucleotides, the CDR3 is TGCAGCGTTTCTACCGGGACAACAGATGAAAAACTGTTTTTT. Translated: CSVSTGTTDEKLFF.

The chain combines TRBV6-5 with TRBJ2-1; 10 bases are shared with TRBD1. V shed 6 bases, J shed 7 bases, and the junction held 6 bases outside the gene matches. The CDR3 is 14 residues long. In germline, CDR1 is MNHEY, CDR2 SVGAGI. This CDR3 reads CASRRQGAANEQFF. The CDR3, as DNA: TGTGCCAGCAGAAGACAGGGGGCGGCTAATGAGCAGTTCTTC.

The table lists this clone with a few counts. The genes are TRBV6-5 and TRBJ1-1, with D perhaps TRBD1 (5 bases). This CDR3 comprises 14 residues. The V gene lost 2 bases and the J gene lost 12 bases, with 19 bases spanning the gap. The V gene's germline CDR1 is MNHEY and CDR2 SVGAGI. The CDR3 loop reads CASSYMVEGWFPFF. The CDR3 DNA sequence: TGTGCCAGCAGTTACATGGTGGAGGGGTGGTTTCCTTTCTTT.

The rearrangement uses TRBV12-3 or TRBV12-4 and TRBJ2-1; weak D call: TRBD1 (5 bases). The CDR3 is 12 residues long. Trimming stripped 3 bases from V and 7 bases from J, with 7 bases between. CDR3 DNA: TGTGCCAGCAGTTTGGGGCTTAATGAGCAGTTCTTC. It yields the protein CASSLGLNEQFF.

J is TRBJ2-7 and V is TRBV19; 9 bases align to TRBD2. The CDR3 spans 13 residues. The V gene's germline CDR1 is LNHDA and CDR2 SQIVND (reference sequence). Trimming cost V 5 bases and J 6 bases; bases outside gene matches: 5. The CDR3 bases are TGTGCCAGTAGTGCCGGGACTAGCTCCGAGCAGTACTTC. Translation gives CASSAGTSSEQYF.

The chain couples TRBV5-1 to TRBJ1-4; a weak D match, TRBD1 (6 bases). CDR3 length equals 18 residues. The germline V and J ends were trimmed by 0 bases and 3 bases, with 18 bases remaining between them. Germline V CDR1 and CDR2: SGHRS, YFSETQ. This chain's CDR3 is CASSLGYQGMRSNEKLFF. Here the CDR3 DNA reads TGCGCCAGCAGCTTGGGCTACCAGGGGATGAGGTCTAATGAAAAACTGTTTTTT.

Note on this clone: The sample has other DNA sequences that encode this CDR3 too. The CDR3, as DNA: TGTGCCTGGAGCGTCCAGGGCTATGGCTACACCTTC. It translates to CAWSVQGYGYTF. The rearrangement links TRBV30 to TRBJ1-2; the D gene is possibly TRBD1 (5 bases). Per the germline V gene, CDR1 is GTSNPN and CDR2 is SVGIG (reference sequence). The CDR3 contains 12 residues. Trimming cost V 3 bases and J 4 bases, with 9 bases left between them.

The chain combines TRBV7-9 with TRBJ2-2; 7 bases map to TRBD2. Germline V gene sequence: CDR1 SEHNR, CDR2 FQNEAQ (reference sequence). The CDR3 is 16 residues long. V lost 4 bases, J lost 6 bases, and 11 bases stayed unmatched. The CDR3 DNA reads TGTGCCAGCAGCTCGGGCGGGGGAGTGAAGGCCGGGGAGCTGTTTTTT. Residues: CASSSGGGVKAGELFF.

The J gene is TRBJ2-2, the V gene TRBV5-4, with 10 bases fitting TRBD2. The CDR3 length is 16 residues. Looked up from germline, CDR1 is SGHNT and CDR2 is YYREEE (reference sequence). Trimming removed 2 bases from V and 0 bases from J; junction bases left unmatched: 1. This CDR3 is CASSFLAGANTGELFF. The CDR3 nucleotides are TGTGCCAGCAGCTTTCTAGCGGGAGCGAACACCGGGGAGCTGTTTTTT.

The gene calls are TRBV6-5 and TRBJ2-4; 9 bases agree with TRBD1. The germline V gene encodes CDR1 MNHEY and CDR2 SVGAGI. The CDR3 has 14 residues. V shed 5 bases, J shed 9 bases, and the junction held 8 bases outside the gene matches. CDR3 DNA sequence: TGTGCCAGCAGTCCCGGGACAGGGATTAGCATTCAGTACTTC. It codes for CASSPGTGISIQYF.

CDR3 DNA: TGTGCCAGCAGCCCCACAGGGGGCGTTGGCAATGAGCAGTTCTTC. Translation gives CASSPTGGVGNEQFF. The rearrangement links TRBV4-2 to TRBJ2-1; TRBD1 agrees at 9 bases. This CDR3 has 15 amino acids. V dropped 4 bases and J dropped 6; count of bases not matched to a gene: 7. Germline V gene sequence: CDR1 LGHNA, CDR2 YNFKEQ.

J is TRBJ1-2 and V is TRBV2; TRBD1 is a possible D gene (6 bases). Germline V gene sequence: CDR1 SNHLY, CDR2 FYNNEI. V lost 7 bases to trimming and J lost 5 bases, with 17 bases between them. CDR3 length equals 14 residues. CDR3 DNA sequence: TGTGCCAGCACCCTGGGGGCCCCTTCGTATGGCTACACCTTC. This gives the protein CASTLGAPSYGYTF.

In its sample, this clone was seen a few times. V is TRBV4-3 and J is TRBJ2-1; 10 nucleotides align to TRBD2. Trimming removed 0 bases from V and 8 bases from J; junction bases left unmatched: 7. CDR1 is LGHNA and CDR2 is YSLEER in the germline V gene. The CDR3 has 16 residues. CDR3 sequence reads: CASSQDPSGSSHEQFF. DNA of the CDR3: TGCGCCAGCAGCCAAGATCCTAGCGGGAGTAGCCATGAGCAGTTCTTC.